Below are 10 T cell receptor beta chains sequenced from a single sample in a study of shared clonotypes between healthy human individuals. TCRdb keeps only in-frame clones here, not all; method: immunoSEQ multiplex PCR. The sample has over 2 million clones, around 93% seen once; the top ten hold roughly 0.34%. The specimen sequenced was naive CD4+ T cells from PBMCs. The subset: CD45RA+ positively selected. These receptor sequences come from a man younger than 30 in good health. Some clones in this sample may be carry-over from other donors' samples.

Only a few counts were recorded for this clone. The V gene is TRBV6-6, the J gene TRBJ1-5; D is unresolved. The CDR3 spans 15 residues. Germline V gives CDR1 MNHNY, CDR2 SVGAGI (reference sequence). The V end lost 4 bases, the J end lost 11 bases, and 21 bases lay between the germline ends. CDR3 region: CASSSGGSSDRAQHF. In nucleotides, the CDR3 is TGTGCCAGCAGTTCGGGTGGCAGCAGCGATAGGGCCCAGCATTTT.

This clone has only one observation. This rearrangement joins TRBV28 to TRBJ2-3; D might be TRBD1 (5 bases). The V gene lost 6 bases and the J gene lost 5 bases, with 9 bases spanning the gap. The CDR3 is made up of 12 amino acids. Looked up from germline, CDR1 is MDHEN and CDR2 is SYDVKM. The CDR3, as DNA: TGTGCCAGCAGGGGGCCTGGAGATACGCAGTATTTT. It translates to CASRGPGDTQYF.

This chain links TRBV18 with TRBJ2-1, with D perhaps TRBD2 (5 bases). V gave up 4 bases and J gave up 0 bases, with 19 bases separating them. The germline V gene encodes CDR1 KGHSH and CDR2 LQKENI. The CDR3 loop spans 18 amino acids. CDR3 protein: CASSRGLAGVSSYNEQFF. The DNA for the CDR3 is TGTGCCAGCTCACGCGGGCTAGCTGGGGTGAGCTCCTACAATGAGCAGTTCTTC.

This chain links TRBV5-5 with TRBJ2-7, with D perhaps TRBD1 (5 bases). Between the trimmed V and J ends, which lost 0 bases and 2 bases, there was a span of 12 bases. This CDR3 comprises 15 residues. CDR1 and CDR2 from the germline V gene are SGHKS and YYEKEE (reference sequence). CDR3: CASSLVVGHAYEQYF. The DNA for the CDR3 is TGTGCCAGCAGCTTGGTTGTGGGGCATGCCTACGAGCAGTACTTC.

The chain is built from TRBV25-1 and TRBJ2-7; 8 nucleotides agree with TRBD1. CDR1 and CDR2 (germline): MGHDK, SYGVNS. The CDR3 extends over 15 amino acids. With 6 bases clipped from V and 5 bases from J, the junction kept 12 bases outside the gene matches. The CDR3 protein is CASSPSQGAINEQYF. The CDR3 nucleotides are TGTGCCAGCAGCCCGAGCCAGGGGGCGATCAACGAGCAGTACTTC.

A remark on this clone: The sample holds other DNA sequences that translate to the same CDR3. J is TRBJ1-1 and V is TRBV5-1; 9 nucleotides agree with TRBD1. Germline CDR1 is SGHRS and CDR2 is YFSETQ. J gave up 1 base and V 2 bases, and 3 bases lay outside the gene matches. The CDR3 is 15 amino acids. Here the CDR3 DNA reads TGCGCCAGCAGCTTTACAGGGGGCTCGAACACTGAAGCTTTCTTT. Encoded protein: CASSFTGGSNTEAFF.

The genes are TRBV30 and TRBJ2-3; D unresolved. Between the trimmed V and J ends, which lost 5 bases and 0 bases, there was a span of 9 bases. The CDR3 runs 13 residues. Per germline, CDR1 GTSNPN and CDR2 SVGIG (reference sequence). The CDR3 region has the DNA TGTGCCTGGTCGATAACGAGCACAGATACGCAGTATTTT. The encoded protein is CAWSITSTDTQYF.

J is TRBJ2-5 and V is TRBV2; D is uncertain. This CDR3 is 13 amino acids long. Per the germline V gene, CDR1 is SNHLY and CDR2 is FYNNEI. Trimming pared 2 bases from V and 1 base from J, leaving 5 bases between. The DNA of the CDR3 is TGTGCCAGCAGTGAAAACAGCCAAGAGACCCAGTACTTC. Its translation: CASSENSQETQYF.

With regard to this clone: This CDR3 is also generated by other DNA sequences in the sample. The chain joins TRBV28 to TRBJ1-5; 7 bases fit TRBD1. J lost 2 bases, V lost 8 bases, and 3 bases had no gene match. The CDR3 contains 13 residues. Germline CDR1 MDHEN, CDR2 SYDVKM. The CDR3 DNA is TGTGCCAGCCTCAGGGGGGGCAATCAGCCCCAGCATTTT. Translation: CASLRGGNQPQHF.

The chain joins TRBV28 to TRBJ2-1, with TRBD2 as a possible D gene (7 bases). The CDR3 extends over 14 amino acids. Deletions cut 8 bases from V and 3 bases from J, with 14 bases between. The V gene's germline CDR1 is MDHEN and CDR2 SYDVKM. CDR3 DNA: TGTGCCAGCGTCCCGGGGGGCAACTACAATGAGCAGTTCTTC. Its translation: CASVPGGNYNEQFF. Looking up the rest from reference TRBV28 and TRBJ2-1 gives the full variable domain: DVKVTQSSRYLVKRTGEKVFLECVQDMDHENMFWYRQDPGLGLRLIYFSYDVKMKEKGDIPEGYSVSREKKERFSLILESASTNQTSMYLCASVPGGNYNEQFFGPGTRLTVL.